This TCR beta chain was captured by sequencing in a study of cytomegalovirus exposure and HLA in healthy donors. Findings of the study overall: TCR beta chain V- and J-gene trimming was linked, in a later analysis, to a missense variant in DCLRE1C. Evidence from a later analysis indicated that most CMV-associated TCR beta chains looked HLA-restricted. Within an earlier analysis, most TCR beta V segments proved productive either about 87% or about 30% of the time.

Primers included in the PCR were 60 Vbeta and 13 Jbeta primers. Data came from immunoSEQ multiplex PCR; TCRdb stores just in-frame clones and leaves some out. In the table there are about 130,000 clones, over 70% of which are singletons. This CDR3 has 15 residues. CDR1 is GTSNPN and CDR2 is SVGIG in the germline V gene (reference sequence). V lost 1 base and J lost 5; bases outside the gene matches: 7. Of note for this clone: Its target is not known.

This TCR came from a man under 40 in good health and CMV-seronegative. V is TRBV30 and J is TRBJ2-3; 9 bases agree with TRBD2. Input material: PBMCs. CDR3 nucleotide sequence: TGTGCCTGGAGTGGGGGACTAGCAAAAAGAGATACGCAGTATTTT. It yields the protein CAWSGGLAKRDTQYF.